This T cell receptor (beta chain) appears in the sequencing data of a study of blood T cell repertoires in COVID-19 (dated by TCRdb to the early 2020s). Regarding the research as a whole: Samples from collaborators originated in the United States, Italy and Spain and spanned both the acute and convalescent phases of COVID-19. Where HLA class I and class II types were available, the types were taken from metadata supplied by the sample provider, not from assay-based typing. Samples were obtained from the ongoing ImmuneRACE study (first 160 participants) and from about 1,300 subjects provided by 6 global collaborators. The repertoires were released in a freely available public database intended as a resource for research on the immune response to SARS-CoV-2. A de-identified subject ID, COVID-19 status, age in years and sex were almost always included in the sample metadata. Deeply sampled blood TCRbeta repertoires from subjects exposed to, actively infected with, or recovered from COVID-19 were included in the dataset. The material from the prospective study consisted of cDNA or gDNA derived from T cells, B-cell-depleted T cells, or PBMCs.

The CDR3 starts with the cysteine, ends with the phenylalanine, and has 14 residues. Kept here is only the CDR3 DNA, which spans 42 bases and is read in frame from base 1. The germline V gene gives CDR1 as KGHDR and CDR2 as SFDVKD. V trim: 6 bases; J trim: 1 base; unmatched bases: 2. TCRbeta CDR3 regions were amplified from genomic DNA by means of the immunoSEQ Assay, a bias-controlled multiplex PCR. The authors' pipeline ran thus. The number of nucleated cells in each sample was estimated from the amplification of reference gene primers within the assay. Sequence reads were collapsed and filtered to measure the absolute abundance of every unique TCRbeta CDR3 rearrangement. For each sample, productive Simpson clonality was calculated as the square root of Simpson's diversity index across productive rearrangements. TCRdb stores this immuneACCESS table with in-frame sequences only. Part of the clones is absent; in the studies checked, under half of the shortfall reflects unresolved V genes, and no reason is known for the rest. The V and J calls and the clone size are those of that table, but D and trimming were determined from the DNA. The sample profile shows approximately 110,000 clones; approximately 90% of them were found once. The ten top clones hold around 2% of the sample.

One collaborating source in Seattle enrolled patients during active infection and followed them longitudinally through the course of disease. Collaborating institutions collected whole blood in K2EDTA tubes following their own protocols. For TCRbeta analysis, collaborators shipped samples in one of three forms: frozen whole blood, isolated PBMCs, or DNA extracted from either of those sample types. As to this clone: Its recognized antigen is unknown. Base qualities are not at hand, and no much larger clone is one base apart.

On the study overall, not on this receptor specifically: The quantity of clinical and demographic metadata differed by source and by participant and was supplied without curation.

The sequence links TRBV24-1 to TRBJ2-3; TRBD1 fits 8 bases in the junction. The specimen was peripheral blood. The sequence was obtained from a man between 45 and 60 years old with COVID-19, enrolled during active disease. CDR3 region: CATSPGQGTDTQYF. The DNA reads TGTGCCACCAGTCCGGGACAGGGCACAGATACGCAGTATTTT.